This T cell receptor (beta chain) is drawn from a study of T cell responses to AZD1222 COVID-19 vaccine. Worth noting for this clone: The antigen is undetermined. The same CDR3 can be traced to other DNA sequences in this sample.

TCRdb's table, derived via immunoSEQ multiplex PCR, lists solely in-frame clones and lacks some. Of roughly 120,000 clones listed, approximately 92% are singletons. Notes on the study in general: Reportedly, nearly half of unique spike TCRs recognized epitopes outside B.1.351/B.1.1.7 mutations. Most donors were white British and more were female, and clonal diversity was possibly underestimated. Among AZD1222 vaccinees, only 5 to 7 were seropositive at baseline.

This CDR3 has 13 residues. The germline CDR1 and CDR2 sequences are MNHEY and SMNVEV (reference sequence). Trimming stripped 4 bases from V and 0 bases from J, with 6 bases between. The chain employs TRBV27 and TRBJ1-1; D not resolved. The sequence was collected from an adult who received the MenACWY meningococcal vaccine as a control. Sequenced here: peripheral blood, sampled 28 days after the second dose of the MenACWY control vaccine. For the CDR3, the DNA is TGTGCCAGCAGTTCAAAGTTGAACACTGAAGCTTTCTTT. As protein: CASSSKLNTEAFF.